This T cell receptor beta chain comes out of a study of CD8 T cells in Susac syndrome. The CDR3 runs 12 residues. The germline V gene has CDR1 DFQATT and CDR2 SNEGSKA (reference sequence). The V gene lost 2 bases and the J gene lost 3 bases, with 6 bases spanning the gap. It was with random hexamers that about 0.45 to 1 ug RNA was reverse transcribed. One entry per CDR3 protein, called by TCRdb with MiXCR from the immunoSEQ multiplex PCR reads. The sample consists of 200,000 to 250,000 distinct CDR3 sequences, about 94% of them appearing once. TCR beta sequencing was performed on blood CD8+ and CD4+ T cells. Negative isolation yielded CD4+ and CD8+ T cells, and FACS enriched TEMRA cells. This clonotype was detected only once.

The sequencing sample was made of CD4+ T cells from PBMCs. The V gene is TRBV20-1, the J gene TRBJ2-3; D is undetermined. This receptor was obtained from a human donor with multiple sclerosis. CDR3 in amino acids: CSARWATDTQYF. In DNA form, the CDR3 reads TGCAGTGCTAGATGGGCGACAGATACGCAGTATTTT.